This is a list of T cell receptor beta chains from one sample in a study of blood T cells in healthy people across ages. A single record per CDR3 protein comes from TCRdb applying MiXCR to the 5' RACE reads. This repertoire shows over a million distinct CDR3 sequences, roughly 45% found once; its top ten account for over 15%. The sequenced sample was blood. These receptors were taken from a woman aged 55-69 years in good health. CDR3s include the opening cysteine and the closing phenylalanine or tryptophan.

CDR3	J	V
CASSLSGRAYNERFF	TRBJ2-1	TRBV5-1
CASSLTGTGKYF	TRBJ2-3	TRBV2
CASSLSKGGYEQYF	TRBJ2-7	TRBV27
CASSHARGASSYEQYF	TRBJ2-7	TRBV4-1
CSARARENGYTF	TRBJ1-2	TRBV20-1
CASSPLGGGVFGGYTF	TRBJ1-2	TRBV9
CSARRSREWAKNIQYF	TRBJ2-4	TRBV20-1
CAIKEGALYNEQFF	TRBJ2-1	TRBV10-3
CASIPTGQPMEQYF	TRBJ2-7	TRBV5-1
CATRTGGGTSKSNEQFF	TRBJ2-1	TRBV10-3
CASSPDTGGIDEQYF	TRBJ2-7	TRBV5-1
CASSLIGRVGGSNEQYF	-	TRBV11-2
CASRSSQRAYYEQYF	TRBJ2-7	TRBV12-3/TRBV12-4
CASSQETSGRSEQYF	TRBJ2-7	TRBV4-1
CASSRVREGRETQYF	-	TRBV27
CANSGGLAFYEQYF	TRBJ2-7	TRBV28
CASSHLDRRNEQFF	TRBJ2-1	TRBV5-1
CATSWDIGEQYF	TRBJ2-7	TRBV15
CASSEYEQYF	TRBJ2-7	TRBV25-1
CASSLSFVAVYEQYF	-	TRBV28
CASSPNPRTSGRWISYNEQFF	TRBJ2-1	TRBV11-1
CAISESGAGGKDTQYF	TRBJ2-3	TRBV10-3
CASSRTWDEQYF	TRBJ2-5	TRBV12-3/TRBV12-4
CASSSRQGNIQYF	TRBJ2-4	TRBV27
CASSWGLADRYQETQYF	TRBJ2-5	TRBV5-1
CASSGPTYNEQFF	TRBJ2-1	TRBV27
CSARSGILYYEQYF	-	TRBV20-1
CASSYSGNRGLVLHF	TRBJ2-7	TRBV6-2/TRBV6-3
CATTGRGQGQPQHF	TRBJ1-5	TRBV19
CASSDIKGYEQYF	-	TRBV25-1
CASSPRTLGETQYF	TRBJ2-5	TRBV3-1
CASSTLNRAKNIQYF	TRBJ2-4	TRBV5-4
CASSQDGTPRGEETQYF	-	TRBV3-1
CASSYRTANMNTEAFF	TRBJ1-1	TRBV6-5
CASSYRVRTGELFF	TRBJ2-2	TRBV6-5
CASRTTGRSYQETQYF	TRBJ2-5	TRBV27
CASSLGQLSPLHF	TRBJ1-6	TRBV5-1
CASSSDRAQPQHF	TRBJ1-5	TRBV27
CASLPRESGRNEQFF	TRBJ2-1	TRBV6-1
CASRSGQGRNNEKLFF	TRBJ1-4	TRBV6-5
CASSLTSDEQFF	TRBJ2-1	TRBV7-9
CASSRTLSRGPNTGELFF	TRBJ2-2	TRBV4-1
CASSQDPGGIQPQHF	TRBJ1-5	TRBV3-1
CASTVQGGNQPQHF	TRBJ1-5	TRBV28
CASSLPALAASTDTQYF	TRBJ2-3	TRBV9
CASRPGVEGYRHEQYF	TRBJ2-7	TRBV6-2/TRBV6-3
CASSLGGQGFSYEQYF	TRBJ2-7	TRBV27
CAGSHIVPDGANVLTF	TRBJ2-6	TRBV3-1
CASSSSEDISFYEQYF	TRBJ2-7	TRBV9
CASRATSGRFNEQYF	TRBJ2-5	TRBV2
CSVVGQGPYEQYF	TRBJ2-7	TRBV29-1
CATSKVGGAEQYF	TRBJ2-7	TRBV15
CASSLWVGDISQYF	TRBJ2-4	TRBV28
CASSGSGTVAGTQYF	TRBJ2-5	TRBV28
CASRTGTVSYEQYF	TRBJ2-7	TRBV6-5